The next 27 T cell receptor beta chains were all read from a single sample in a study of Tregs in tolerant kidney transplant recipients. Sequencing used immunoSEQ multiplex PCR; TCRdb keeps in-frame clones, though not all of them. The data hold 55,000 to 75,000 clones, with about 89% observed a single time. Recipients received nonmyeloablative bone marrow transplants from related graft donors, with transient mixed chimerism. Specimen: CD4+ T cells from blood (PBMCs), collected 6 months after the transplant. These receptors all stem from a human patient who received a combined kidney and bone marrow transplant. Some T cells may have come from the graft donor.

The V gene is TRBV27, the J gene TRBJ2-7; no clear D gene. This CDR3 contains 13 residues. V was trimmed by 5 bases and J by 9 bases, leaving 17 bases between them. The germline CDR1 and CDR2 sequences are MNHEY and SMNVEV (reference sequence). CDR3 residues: CASSPTPRLRQYF. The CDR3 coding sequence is TGTGCCAGCAGTCCCACCCCTCGACTGCGGCAGTACTTC.

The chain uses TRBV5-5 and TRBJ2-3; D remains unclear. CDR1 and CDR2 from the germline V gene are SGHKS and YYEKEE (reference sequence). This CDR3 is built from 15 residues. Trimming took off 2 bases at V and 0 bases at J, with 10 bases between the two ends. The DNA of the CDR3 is TGTGCCAGCAGCTTCGACGGCAGGAGCACAGATACGCAGTATTTT. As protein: CASSFDGRSTDTQYF.

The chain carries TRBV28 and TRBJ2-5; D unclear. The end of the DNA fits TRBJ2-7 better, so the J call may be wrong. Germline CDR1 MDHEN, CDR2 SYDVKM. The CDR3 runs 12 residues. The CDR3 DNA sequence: TGTGCCAGCACACTATCACCCTACGAGCAGTACTTC. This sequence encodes CASTLSPYEQYF.

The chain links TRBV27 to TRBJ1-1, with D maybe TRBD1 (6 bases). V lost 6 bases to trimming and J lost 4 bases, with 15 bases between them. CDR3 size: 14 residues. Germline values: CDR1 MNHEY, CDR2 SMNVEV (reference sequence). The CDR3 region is CASRQQGVITEAFF. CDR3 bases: TGTGCCAGCAGGCAACAGGGTGTGATCACTGAAGCTTTCTTT.

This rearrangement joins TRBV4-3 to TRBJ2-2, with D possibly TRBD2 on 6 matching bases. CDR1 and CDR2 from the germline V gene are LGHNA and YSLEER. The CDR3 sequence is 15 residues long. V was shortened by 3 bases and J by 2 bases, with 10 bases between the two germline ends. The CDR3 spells CASSQGRQNTGELFF. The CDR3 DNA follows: TGCGCCAGCAGCCAGGGGAGGCAAAACACCGGGGAGCTGTTTTTT.

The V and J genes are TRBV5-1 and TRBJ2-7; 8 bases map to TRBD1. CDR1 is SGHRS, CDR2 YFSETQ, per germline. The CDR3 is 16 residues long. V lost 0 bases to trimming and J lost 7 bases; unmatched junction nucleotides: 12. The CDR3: CASSLASGQGFREQYF. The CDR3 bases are TGCGCCAGCAGCTTGGCGTCTGGACAGGGATTTCGTGAGCAGTACTTC.

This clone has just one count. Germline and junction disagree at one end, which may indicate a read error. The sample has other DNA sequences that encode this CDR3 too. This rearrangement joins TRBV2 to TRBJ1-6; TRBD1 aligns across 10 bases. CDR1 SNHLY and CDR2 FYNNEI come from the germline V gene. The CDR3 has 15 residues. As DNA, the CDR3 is TGTGCCAGCAGGGGACAGGGGATCCATAATTCCCCCCTCCACTTT. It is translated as CASRGQGIHNSPLHF.

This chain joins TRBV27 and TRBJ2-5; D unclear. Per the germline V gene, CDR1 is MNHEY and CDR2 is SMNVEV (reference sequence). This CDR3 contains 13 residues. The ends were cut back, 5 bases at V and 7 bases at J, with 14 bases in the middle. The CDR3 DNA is TGTGCCAGCAGTCCCTCCCTTTCGGGGACCCAGTACTTC. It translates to CASSPSLSGTQYF.

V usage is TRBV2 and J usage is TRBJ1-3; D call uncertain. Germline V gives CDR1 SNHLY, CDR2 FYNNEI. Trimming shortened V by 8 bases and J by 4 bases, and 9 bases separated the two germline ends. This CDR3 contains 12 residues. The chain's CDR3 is CASQERGNTIYF. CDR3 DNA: TGTGCCAGCCAAGAGAGGGGAAACACCATATATTTT.

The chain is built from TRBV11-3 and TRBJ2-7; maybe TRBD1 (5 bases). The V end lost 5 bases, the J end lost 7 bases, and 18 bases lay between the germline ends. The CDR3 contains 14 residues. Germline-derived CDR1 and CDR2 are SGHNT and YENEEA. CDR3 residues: CASSISRVLGEQYF. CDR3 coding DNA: TGTGCCAGCAGCATATCCAGGGTCCTGGGGGAGCAGTACTTC.

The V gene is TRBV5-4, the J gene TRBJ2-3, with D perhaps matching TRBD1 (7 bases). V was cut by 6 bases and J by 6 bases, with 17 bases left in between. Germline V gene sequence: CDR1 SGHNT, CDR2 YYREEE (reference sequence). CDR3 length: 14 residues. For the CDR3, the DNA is TGTGCCAGCACCTCAAAAGGAGGGGGCGATACGCAGTATTTT. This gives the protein CASTSKGGGDTQYF.

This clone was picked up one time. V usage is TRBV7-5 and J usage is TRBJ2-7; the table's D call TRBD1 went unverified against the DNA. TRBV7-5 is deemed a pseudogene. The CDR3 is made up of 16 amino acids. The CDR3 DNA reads TGTGTCAGAAGCTTAGTTGTGGGGCGAAGCTCCTACGAGCAGTACTTC. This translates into CVRSLVVGRSSYEQYF.

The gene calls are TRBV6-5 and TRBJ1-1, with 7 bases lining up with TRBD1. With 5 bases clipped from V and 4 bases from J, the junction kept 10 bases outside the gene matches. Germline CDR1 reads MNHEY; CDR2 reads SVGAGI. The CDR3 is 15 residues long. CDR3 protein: CASSHRQGRSTEAFF. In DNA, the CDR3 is TGTGCCAGCAGTCATCGACAGGGAAGGAGCACTGAAGCTTTCTTT.

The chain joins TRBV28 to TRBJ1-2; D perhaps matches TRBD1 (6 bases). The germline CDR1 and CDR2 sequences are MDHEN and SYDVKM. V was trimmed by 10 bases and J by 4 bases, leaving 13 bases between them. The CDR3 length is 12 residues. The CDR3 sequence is CATAGEIYGYTF. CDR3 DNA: TGTGCCACAGCAGGGGAAATCTATGGCTACACCTTC.

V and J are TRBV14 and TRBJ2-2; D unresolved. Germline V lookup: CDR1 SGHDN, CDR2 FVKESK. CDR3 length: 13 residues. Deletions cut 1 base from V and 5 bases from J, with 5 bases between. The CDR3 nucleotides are TGTGCCAGCAGCCAAGTCAGGACCGGGGAGCTGTTTTTT. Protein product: CASSQVRTGELFF.

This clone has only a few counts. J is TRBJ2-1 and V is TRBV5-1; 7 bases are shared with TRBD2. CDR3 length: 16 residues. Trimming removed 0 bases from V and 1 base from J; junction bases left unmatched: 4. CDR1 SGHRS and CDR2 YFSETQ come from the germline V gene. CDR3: CASSLEGLKSYNEQFF. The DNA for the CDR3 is TGCGCCAGCAGCTTGGAGGGACTAAAGTCCTACAATGAGCAGTTCTTC.

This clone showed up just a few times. The CDR3 here is CASSQTSTSRYNEQFF. CDR3 nucleotide sequence: TGTGCCAGCAGCCAAACTTCGACTAGCAGGTACAATGAGCAGTTCTTC. The chain carries TRBV14 and TRBJ2-1; 7 bases line up with TRBD2. Looked up from germline, CDR1 is SGHDN and CDR2 is FVKESK. With 2 bases clipped from V and 4 bases from J, the junction kept 8 bases outside the gene matches. CDR3 length: 16 residues.

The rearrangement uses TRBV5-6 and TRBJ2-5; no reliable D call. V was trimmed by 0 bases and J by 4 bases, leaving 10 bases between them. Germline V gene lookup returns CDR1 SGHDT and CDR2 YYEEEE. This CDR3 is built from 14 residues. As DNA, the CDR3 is TGTGCCAGCAGCTTGGTCTCCCCCCCAGAGACCCAGTACTTC. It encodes CASSLVSPPETQYF.

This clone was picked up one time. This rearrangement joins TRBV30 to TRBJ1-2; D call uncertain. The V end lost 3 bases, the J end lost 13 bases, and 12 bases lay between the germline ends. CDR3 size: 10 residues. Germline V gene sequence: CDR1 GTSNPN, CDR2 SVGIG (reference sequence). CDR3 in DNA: TGTGCCTGGAGGTGTAGGCCAGGCACCTTC. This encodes CAWRCRPGTF.

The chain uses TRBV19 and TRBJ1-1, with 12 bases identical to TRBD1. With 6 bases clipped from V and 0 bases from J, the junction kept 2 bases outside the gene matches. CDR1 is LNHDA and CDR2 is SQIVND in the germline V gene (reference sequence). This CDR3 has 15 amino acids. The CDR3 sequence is CASRGQGAMNTEAFF. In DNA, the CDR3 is TGTGCCAGTAGGGGACAGGGGGCTATGAACACTGAAGCTTTCTTT. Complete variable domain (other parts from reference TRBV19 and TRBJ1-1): DGGITQSPKYLFRKEGQNVTLSCEQNLNHDAMYWYRQDPGQGLRLIYYSQIVNDFQKGDIAEGYSVSREKKESFPLTVTSAQKNPTAFYLCASRGQGAMNTEAFFGQGTRLTVV.

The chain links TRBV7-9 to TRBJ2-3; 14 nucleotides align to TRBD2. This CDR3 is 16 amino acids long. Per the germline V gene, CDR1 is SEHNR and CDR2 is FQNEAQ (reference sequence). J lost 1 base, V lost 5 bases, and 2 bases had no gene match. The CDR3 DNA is TGTGCCAGCAGCCAGGGACTAGCGGGGGGCACAGATACGCAGTATTTT. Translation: CASSQGLAGGTDTQYF. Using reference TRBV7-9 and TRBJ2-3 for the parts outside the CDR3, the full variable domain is DTGVSQNPRHKITKRGQNVTFRCDPISEHNRLYWYRQTLGQGPEFLTYFQNEAQLEKSRLLSDRFSAERPKGSFSTLEIQRTEQGDSAMYLCASSQGLAGGTDTQYFGPGTRLTVL.

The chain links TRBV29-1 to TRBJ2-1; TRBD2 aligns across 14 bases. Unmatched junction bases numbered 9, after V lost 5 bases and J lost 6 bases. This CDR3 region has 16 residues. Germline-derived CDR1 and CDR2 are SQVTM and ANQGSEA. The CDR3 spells CSVLRTSGRFSNEQFF. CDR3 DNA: TGCAGCGTTTTACGGACTAGCGGGAGGTTTAGCAATGAGCAGTTCTTC.

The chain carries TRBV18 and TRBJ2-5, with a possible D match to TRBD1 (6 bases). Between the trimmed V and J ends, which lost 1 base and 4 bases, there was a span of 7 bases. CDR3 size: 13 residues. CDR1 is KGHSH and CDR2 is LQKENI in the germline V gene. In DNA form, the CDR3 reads TGTGCCAGCTCACCACGGGGGCGAGAGACCCAGTACTTC. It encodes CASSPRGRETQYF.

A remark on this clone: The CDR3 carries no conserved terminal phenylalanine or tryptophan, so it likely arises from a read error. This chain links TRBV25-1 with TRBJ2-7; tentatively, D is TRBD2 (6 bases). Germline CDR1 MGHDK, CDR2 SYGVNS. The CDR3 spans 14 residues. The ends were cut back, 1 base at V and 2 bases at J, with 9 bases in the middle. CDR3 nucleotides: TGTGCCAGCAGTGAATCTGGAGGGGCCTACGAGCAGTACCTC. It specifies CASSESGGAYEQYL.

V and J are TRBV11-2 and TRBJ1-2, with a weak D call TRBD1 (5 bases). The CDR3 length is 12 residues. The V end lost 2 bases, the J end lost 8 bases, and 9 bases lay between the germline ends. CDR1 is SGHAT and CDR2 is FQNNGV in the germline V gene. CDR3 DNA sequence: TGTGCCAGCAGCTTATCTGGGGGGGGCTACACCTTC. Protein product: CASSLSGGGYTF.

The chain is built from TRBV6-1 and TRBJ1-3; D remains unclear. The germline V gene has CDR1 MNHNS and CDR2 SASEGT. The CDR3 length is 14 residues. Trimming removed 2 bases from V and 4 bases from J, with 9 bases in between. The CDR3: CASSENSHGNTIYF. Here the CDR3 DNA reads TGTGCCAGCAGTGAAAACTCGCACGGAAACACCATATATTTT.

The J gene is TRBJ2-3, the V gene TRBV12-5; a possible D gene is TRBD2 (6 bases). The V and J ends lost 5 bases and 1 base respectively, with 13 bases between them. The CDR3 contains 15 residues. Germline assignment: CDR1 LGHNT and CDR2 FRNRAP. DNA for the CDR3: TGTGCTAGTGGTCCGCGGGACCGGGGCACAGATACGCAGTATTTT. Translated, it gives CASGPRDRGTDTQYF.